This T cell receptor (beta chain) was observed in a study of a mutant IDH1 vaccine in newly diagnosed glioma (dated by TCRdb to the early 2020s). Background for the entire study: Of the approximately 30 treated patients, 62.5% were male and around 38% were female, and a mean age of approximately 40 years was recorded. Before enrollment, most patients had been given radiochemotherapy with temozolomide as standard therapy, while the rest had received either radiotherapy alone or temozolomide alone. Six visits were used for peripheral blood collection: V03 (baseline), V05, V07, V10, V12 and V13. Longitudinal TCRB deep sequencing was done for some 26 treated patients, wherever samples were available for exploratory analyses.

Including the terminal cysteine and phenylalanine, the CDR3 comprises 13 residues. Just CDR3 DNA is preserved here, 39 bases in frame from base 1. The germline V gene encodes CDR1 SGHRS and CDR2 YFSETQ. V loses 4 bases of germline sequence and J loses 7 bases, and the interval between the two ends is 14 bases. Remarks on this clone: Its target antigen remains unknown. Base qualities are not recorded, but no much larger clone differs from it by a single base.

Library preparation was by the immunoSEQ multiplex PCR assay. Rearranged TCR beta chain sequences were amplified with the hsTCRB Kit following the manufacturer's protocol. An Illumina MiSeq was used to sequence the TCRB libraries. The published analysis was carried out like this. The proprietary platform of the kit vendor was used for demultiplexing, trimming and gene mapping. The table comes from immuneACCESS by way of TCRdb, which keeps in-frame sequences with V and J called. Part of the clones is missing from these tables; in studies checked, under half for an unresolved V gene and the rest for unknown reasons. V and J calls and clone size are those listed in that table; D and trimming were worked out from the DNA. The sample has over 75,000 clones on record, about 90% of them singletons. The ten most abundant clones make up less than 0.65% of the sample. General findings and caveats noted by the study authors: Immune responses induced by the vaccine were seen in 90% to 95% of patients across multiple MHC alleles. No apparent relationship was observed between pseudoprogression and alterations in the top peripheral T cell clonotypes detected by TCRB sequencing. Selection of PBMC samples for TCRB deep sequencing was based on availability. It was noted by the authors that analyses of patient blood samples could not be reproduced owing to sample limitations.

The sample's time point label, in plain terms: baseline, week 1 (first vaccination visit). The sample's treatment or condition label, in plain terms: pre-vaccination baseline after standard-of-care therapy. Donors had newly diagnosed WHO grade 3 or 4 IDH1-mutant astrocytomas with loss of nuclear ATRX. The samples were drawn from NOA16, a multicentre, single-arm, open-label phase I trial in Germany that tested a mutant IDH1 peptide vaccine in humans for the first time. Visit V03 blood draws served as the baseline sample for immunogenicity testing. Genomic DNA for TCRB sequencing was extracted from EDTA blood using the DNeasy Blood and Tissue Kit.

The sequence was collected from a woman between 45 and 60 years old with glioma. This chain is built from TRBV5-1 and TRBJ1-1, with the D gene not clear enough to name. Sequencing used PBMCs, obtained from a glioma patient treated with radiotherapy, temozolomide or both. The CDR3 is CASSLGVYGEAFF. The DNA reads TGCGCCAGCAGCCTTGGGGTCTATGGTGAAGCTTTCTTT.